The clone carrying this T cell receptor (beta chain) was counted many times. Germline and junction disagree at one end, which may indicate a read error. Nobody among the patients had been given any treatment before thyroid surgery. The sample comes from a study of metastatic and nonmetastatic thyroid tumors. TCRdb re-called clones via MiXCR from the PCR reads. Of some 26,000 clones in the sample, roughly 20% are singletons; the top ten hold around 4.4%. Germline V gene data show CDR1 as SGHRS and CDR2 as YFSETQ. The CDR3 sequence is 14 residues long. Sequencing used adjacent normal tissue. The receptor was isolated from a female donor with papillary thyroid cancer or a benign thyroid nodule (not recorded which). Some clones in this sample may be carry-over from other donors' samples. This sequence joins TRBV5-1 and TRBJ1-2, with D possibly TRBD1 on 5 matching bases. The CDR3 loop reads CASRLGDLDGGYTF. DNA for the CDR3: TGCGCCAGCAGGTTGGGGGACCTTGATGGCGGCTACACCTTC.